This TCR beta chain was obtained from a study of shared clonotypes between healthy human individuals. Findings and limits, study-wide: Among non-shared clonotypes, generation probabilities were lower than among those shared by all four donors.

Genomic DNA per cell subset filled all wells of several immunoSEQ plates. This table comes from immunoSEQ multiplex PCR, and its TCRdb copy is limited to in-frame clones, with some not included. The sample has about 600,000 clones, more than 95% seen once; the top ten hold around 0.057%. As regards this clone: Its antigen is not identified.

The CDR3 is made up of 16 amino acids. Per the germline V gene, CDR1 is SGHTS and CDR2 is YDEGEE. With V trimmed by 3 bases and J by 1 base, 7 bases remained unmatched. The TCR comes from a woman aged 30 to 39 in good health. The sample was naive CD4+ T cells sorted from blood. Stated subset: CD45RA+ positively selected. This chain connects TRBV5-8 to TRBJ2-3; 8 bases align to TRBD2. CDR3 DNA: TGTGCCAGCAGCTCCACTAGCGGAGGGGGCACAGATACGCAGTATTTT. Translating it yields CASSSTSGGGTDTQYF.